This is a list of T cell receptor beta chains from one sample in a study of blood T cell repertoires in COVID-19. Data came from immunoSEQ multiplex PCR; TCRdb stores just in-frame clones and leaves some out. The data show 180,000 or so clones, roughly 77% seen once. The specimen was peripheral blood. The receptors come from an elderly woman with COVID-19, enrolled during active disease. Each CDR3 is given with its conserved first and last residue. A D gene is named only where the DNA matches it firmly. Expanded clones are given a class, and other clones once, few, many or no size at all.

abundance	v_gene	d_gene	j_gene	CDR3aa	CDR3nt
-	TRBV9	TRBD1	TRBJ1-2	CASSAGQGGPYGYTF	TGTGCCAGCAGTGCGGGACAGGGGGGACCCTATGGCTACACCTTC
many	TRBV3-1/TRBV3-2	-	TRBJ2-2	CASSQDQRVRGELFF	TGTGCCAGCAGCCAAGATCAGAGGGTCAGAGGGGAGCTGTTTTTT
-	TRBV6-2/TRBV6-3	-	TRBJ1-1	CASSYVSGVPNTEAFF	TGTGCCAGCAGTTACGTCTCCGGGGTACCGAACACTGAAGCTTTCTTT
-	TRBV7-6	-	TRBJ1-2	CASSPLAEGNGYTF	TGTGCCAGCAGCCCCCTCGCGGAGGGCAATGGCTACACCTTC
-	TRBV3-1/TRBV3-2	-	TRBJ2-7	CASSPNSPQAYEQYF	TGTGCCAGCAGCCCCAATAGCCCACAGGCCTATGAGCAGTACTTC
-	TRBV21-1	-	TRBJ1-4	CASSKYRDRVCRLFF	TGTGCCAGCAGCAAATACCGGGACAGGGTTTGTAGGCTGTTTTTT
-	TRBV11-3	-	TRBJ1-1	CASSLDRNTEAFF	TGTGCCAGCAGCTTAGACAGGAACACTGAAGCTTTCTTT
once	TRBV28	-	TRBJ2-3	CASSLLYRPSGGDTQYF	TGTGCCAGCAGTTTACTGTATCGGCCATCCGGCGGAGATACGCAGTATTTT
-	TRBV11-3	-	TRBJ2-2	CASSLVGATGELFF	TGTGCCAGCAGCTTAGTGGGGGCAACCGGGGAGCTGTTTTTT
-	TRBV4-2	-	TRBJ1-5	CASSPDLNSNQPQHF	TGTGCCAGCAGCCCGGACTTAAATAGCAATCAGCCCCAGCATTTT
-	TRBV11-3	-	TRBJ2-5	CASSLNGGYQETQYF	TGTGCCAGCAGCTTAAACGGAGGGTACCAAGAGACCCAGTACTTC
once	TRBV7-8	-	TRBJ2-7	CASSLLRYEQYF	TGTGCCAGCAGCTTACTCCGTTACGAGCAGTACTTC
few	TRBV28	TRBD1	TRBJ2-5	CASSSRGLQETQYF	TGTGCCAGCAGTTCCAGGGGGCTCCAAGAGACCCAGTACTTC
-	TRBV7-2	TRBD2	TRBJ2-5	CASSLAWGGQTQYF	TGTGCCAGCAGCTTAGCCTGGGGGGGACAGACCCAGTACTTC
-	TRBV7-2	-	TRBJ2-7	CASSLAREAYEQYF	TGTGCCAGCAGCTTAGCTCGAGAGGCCTACGAGCAGTACTTC
-	TRBV3-1/TRBV3-2	-	TRBJ1-6	CASSQDGGTSRSYNSPLHF	TGTGCCAGCAGCCAAGATGGGGGGACCTCCAGGTCCTATAATTCACCCCTCCACTTT
-	TRBV7-6	-	TRBJ1-1	CASSLDRVGSTEAFF	TGTGCCAGCAGCTTAGACAGGGTAGGGAGTACTGAAGCTTTCTTT
-	TRBV5-1	TRBD1	TRBJ2-3	CASSWDRVDTQYF	TGCGCCAGCAGTTGGGACAGGGTTGATACGCAGTATTTT
-	TRBV5-1	-	TRBJ2-3	CASTLGGRPDTQYF	TGCGCCAGCACTCTGGGGGGTAGACCAGATACGCAGTATTTT
few	TRBV28	TRBD2	TRBJ2-1	CASSSLAGEPNEQFF	TGTGCCAGCAGCTCGCTAGCGGGAGAGCCCAATGAGCAGTTCTTC
-	TRBV29-1	-	TRBJ1-1	CSVGSGAATEAFF	TGCAGCGTGGGGTCAGGGGCCGCCACTGAAGCTTTCTTT
-	TRBV18	-	TRBJ2-2	CASSPAGITGELFF	TGTGCCAGCTCACCGGCGGGAATCACCGGGGAGCTGTTTTTT
-	TRBV6-5	TRBD1	TRBJ1-1	CASRGQGAGNTEAFF	TGTGCCAGCAGGGGACAGGGGGCGGGGAACACTGAAGCTTTCTTT
few	TRBV5-1	TRBD2	TRBJ2-7	CASSLAGGTSSLHEQYF	TGCGCCAGCAGCTTGGCCGGTGGGACTAGCTCCTTACACGAGCAGTACTTC
-	TRBV6-1	-	TRBJ2-2	CASSDTRVTYWTGELFF	TGTGCCAGCAGTGATACTAGGGTTACCTATTGGACCGGGGAGCTGTTTTTT
-	TRBV9	TRBD1	TRBJ1-3	CASGQGGDTIYF	TGTGCCAGCGGACAGGGGGGTGACACCATATATTTT
-	TRBV19	-	TRBJ2-5	CASSGTARETQYF	TGTGCCAGTAGTGGTACAGCAAGAGAGACCCAGTACTTC
-	TRBV2	TRBD2	TRBJ2-3	CASSRRLAGNTDTQYF	TGTGCCAGCAGTCGAAGACTAGCGGGGAACACAGATACGCAGTATTTT
-	TRBV24-1	TRBD2	TRBJ2-1	CATRPGLGTGYDEQFF	TGTGCCACCCGGCCGGGACTAGGTACGGGGTACGATGAGCAGTTCTTC
-	TRBV7-2	TRBD2	TRBJ2-1	CASSALAGGYNEQFF	TGTGCCAGCAGCGCTCTGGCGGGGGGGTACAATGAGCAGTTCTTC
few	TRBV18	-	TRBJ1-2	CASSPSGSNYGYTF	TGTGCCAGCTCACCTTCAGGGTCCAACTATGGCTACACCTTC
few	TRBV29-1	-	TRBJ1-4	CSVDGGNEKLFF	TGCAGCGTTGACGGCGGTAATGAAAAACTGTTTTTT
-	TRBV6-5	-	TRBJ2-5	CASSYSGGTETQYF	TGTGCCAGCAGTTACTCCGGGGGTACAGAGACCCAGTACTTC
few	TRBV30	-	TRBJ1-5	CAWSSWPSNQPQHF	TGTGCCTGGAGTAGTTGGCCCTCCAATCAGCCCCAGCATTTT
-	TRBV7-9	TRBD1	TRBJ1-1	CASSPGTAYRTEAFF	TGTGCCAGCAGCCCCGGGACAGCATACCGCACTGAAGCTTTCTTT
-	TRBV28	TRBD2	TRBJ2-5	CASSSPREHSETQYF	TGTGCCAGCAGTTCTCCGCGGGAGCATTCAGAGACCCAGTACTTC
-	TRBV12-5	-	TRBJ1-2	CASGLERWGYTF	TGTGCTAGTGGTTTGGAACGGTGGGGCTACACCTTC
-	TRBV6-6	-	TRBJ1-6	CASSHLADNSPLHF	TGTGCCAGCAGCCATTTGGCGGATAATTCACCCCTCCACTTT
-	TRBV19	-	TRBJ1-1	CASSVQGNANTEAFF	TGTGCCAGTAGTGTCCAGGGAAACGCGAACACTGAAGCTTTCTTT
-	TRBV5-6	TRBD2	TRBJ2-3	CASSLETSGGTQYF	TGTGCCAGCAGCTTGGAGACTAGCGGGGGTACGCAGTATTTT
-	TRBV7-6	TRBD2	TRBJ2-3	CASSTTASGSWGRDTQYF	TGTGCCAGCAGCACTACGGCTAGCGGGAGTTGGGGGCGAGATACGCAGTATTTT
-	TRBV11-2	-	TRBJ2-5	CASSPLRGRAGETQYF	TGTGCCAGCAGCCCTCTAAGGGGGAGGGCCGGGGAGACCCAGTACTTC
-	TRBV19	TRBD1	TRBJ1-1	CASSYQGGNTEAFF	TGTGCCAGTAGTTATCAGGGGGGGAACACTGAAGCTTTCTTT
few	TRBV6-5	-	TRBJ2-2	CASSTGGAGELFF	TGTGCCAGCAGCACAGGGGGGGCCGGGGAGCTGTTTTTT
-	TRBV12-3/TRBV12-4	-	TRBJ1-2	CASSPLRDYGYTF	TGTGCCAGCAGCCCCCTCCGGGACTATGGCTACACCTTC
-	TRBV28	-	TRBJ1-6	CASSGPLAENNSPLHF	TGTGCCAGCAGTGGCCCCTTGGCAGAAAATAATTCACCCCTCCACTTT
-	TRBV19	TRBD1	TRBJ1-2	CASSQDRGYGYTF	TGTGCCAGTAGTCAGGACAGGGGGTATGGCTACACCTTC
once	TRBV4-1	TRBD2	TRBJ2-2	CASSQGSGRETGELFF	TGCGCCAGCAGCCAGGGTAGCGGGAGGGAGACCGGGGAGCTGTTTTTT
few	TRBV4-3	TRBD2	TRBJ2-1	CASSQDYAGGSSSYNEQFF	TGCGCCAGCAGCCAAGATTACGCGGGGGGCTCTTCCTCCTACAATGAGCAGTTCTTC
-	TRBV6-5	TRBD1	TRBJ1-5	CASRQGASNQPQHF	TGTGCCAGCAGACAGGGGGCTAGCAATCAGCCCCAGCATTTT
-	TRBV9	TRBD1	TRBJ1-1	CASSGQGELFF	TGTGCCAGCAGCGGACAGGGGGAGCTTTTCTTT
-	TRBV12-3/TRBV12-4	-	TRBJ1-1	CASRKAQGREAFF	TGTGCCAGCAGAAAAGCCCAGGGGCGTGAAGCTTTCTTT
-	TRBV2	TRBD2	TRBJ2-5	CASNPGGLAGGETQYF	TGTGCCAGCAACCCCGGGGGACTAGCGGGAGGAGAGACCCAGTACTTC
-	TRBV6-5	TRBD2	TRBJ2-3	CASSSGGGANADTQYF	TGTGCCAGCAGTTCTGGCGGGGGGGCTAACGCAGATACGCAGTATTTT
-	TRBV6-5	-	TRBJ2-7	CASSYPAREGPEQYF	TGTGCCAGCAGTTACCCGGCCCGGGAAGGTCCCGAGCAGTACTTC